The 31 T cell receptor beta chains below all came from one sample that was sequenced in a study of T cells in Graves' hyperthyroidism and ophthalmopathy. TCR beta CDR3 region amplification was performed from RNA transcripts. When the TCR CDR3 underwent first-round RT-PCR, the HTBI primer set was used. Via MiXCR, TCRdb re-called the multiplex PCR reads, giving one row per CDR3 protein. The data contain hundreds of thousands of distinct CDR3 sequences, roughly 14% of them singletons. Sample: blood. The source of these receptors is a young man with Graves' ophthalmopathy.

The sample holds many counts of this clonotype. The gene calls are TRBV30 and TRBJ2-5; D is undetermined. Germline values: CDR1 GTSNPN, CDR2 SVGIG (reference sequence). CDR3 size: 11 residues. V lost 1 base and J 4 bases, leaving 4 bases between the germline ends. The CDR3 loop is CAWSGIETQYF. CDR3 in DNA: TGTGCCTGGAGTGGGATAGAGACCCAGTACTTC.

This clonotype has a count of ten or more. V and J are TRBV9 and TRBJ2-5; D remains unclear. Trimming cost V 0 bases and J 5 bases, with 11 bases left between them. The CDR3 is made up of 14 amino acids. Germline loops: CDR1 SGDLS, CDR2 YYNGEE. CDR3 bases: TGTGCCAGCAGCGTAGAATTGTCTCGGGAGACCCAGTACTTC. Its protein is CASSVELSRETQYF.

The chain employs TRBV5-1 and TRBJ2-5; D remains unclear. Germline CDR1 and CDR2: SGHRS and YFSETQ. The CDR3 contains 12 residues. Trimming removed 2 bases from V and 5 bases from J, with 7 bases in between. The CDR3 DNA reads as TGCGCCAGCAGCTTCGGGCCGGAGACCCAGTACTTC. This encodes CASSFGPETQYF.

The chain recombines TRBV13 with TRBJ2-7, with D possibly TRBD1 on 6 matching bases. This CDR3 is built from 16 residues. Germline loops: CDR1 PRHDT, CDR2 FYEKMQ (reference sequence). V dropped 0 bases and J dropped 2 bases, with 14 bases sitting between them. The CDR3 sequence is CASSLGQGFSTYEQYF. The CDR3 bases are TGTGCCAGCAGCTTAGGGCAGGGGTTTAGTACCTACGAGCAGTACTTC.

This clonotype was counted many times. In DNA form, the CDR3 reads TGTGCCAGCAGCCCTCTGGCGGGCATCCAAGAGACCCAGTACTTC. It translates to CASSPLAGIQETQYF. V is TRBV7-8 and J is TRBJ2-5, with D perhaps TRBD2 (5 bases). The ends were cut back, 5 bases at V and 1 base at J, with 14 bases in the middle. The germline CDR1 and CDR2 sequences are SGHVS and FQNEAQ. The CDR3 contains 15 residues.

This clonotype appeared many times. Here the CDR3 DNA reads TGTGCCAGCAGCTTAGACAAAGGGTTCCAAGAGACCCAGTACTTC. Translating it yields CASSLDKGFQETQYF. The rearrangement joins TRBV7-9 to TRBJ2-5, with no clear D. This CDR3 spans 15 amino acids. CDR1 and CDR2 from the germline V gene are SEHNR and FQNEAQ (reference sequence). Between the trimmed V and J ends, which lost 1 base and 1 base, there was a span of 10 bases.

In its sample, this clonotype was seen many times. V is TRBV6-1 and J is TRBJ2-1; no reliable D call. The CDR3 contains 14 residues. Germline V gene lookup returns CDR1 MNHNS and CDR2 SASEGT. Trimming took off 3 bases at V and 5 bases at J, with 11 bases between the two ends. This chain's CDR3 is CASSDKDPHNEQFF. For the CDR3, the DNA is TGTGCCAGCAGTGACAAAGACCCTCACAATGAGCAGTTCTTC.

CDR3 bases: TGTGCCAGCAGTTACTCTCAGGGTTGGGAAAAACTGTTTTTT. Its protein is CASSYSQGWEKLFF. This rearrangement joins TRBV6-6 to TRBJ1-4, with D perhaps TRBD1 (5 bases). Per germline, CDR1 MNHNY and CDR2 SVGAGI (reference sequence). The V end was cut by 0 bases, the J end by 8 bases, with 10 bases between. This CDR3 is built from 14 residues.

This clonotype was recorded at least ten times. This rearrangement joins TRBV7-2 to TRBJ2-1; 8 nucleotides agree with TRBD2. Germline CDR1 SGHTA, CDR2 FQGNSA. This CDR3 region has 16 residues. The J segment lost 4 bases and the V segment lost 1 base, leaving 6 bases of the junction unmatched. DNA for the CDR3: TGTGCCAGCAGCTTAGGTTCTAGCGGGCCGTACAATGAGCAGTTCTTC. The encoded protein is CASSLGSSGPYNEQFF.

This clonotype was counted ten times or more. The chain employs TRBV20-1 and TRBJ2-5, with TRBD2 identical over 11 bases. Germline V gene data show CDR1 as DFQATT and CDR2 as SNEGSKA (reference sequence). With 2 bases clipped from V and 2 bases from J, the junction kept 19 bases outside the gene matches. This CDR3 contains 20 residues. In DNA form, the CDR3 reads TGCAGTGCTAGACCCTACCTCTGGACTAGCGGGTTAGGACCGCAAGAGACCCAGTACTTC. It encodes CSARPYLWTSGLGPQETQYF.

This clonotype was picked up many times. V usage is TRBV6-6 and J usage is TRBJ1-1; the D is unclear. Trimming removed 0 bases from V and 4 bases from J, with 9 bases in between. The CDR3 covers 14 residues. Germline V gene sequence: CDR1 MNHNY, CDR2 SVGAGI (reference sequence). The CDR3 sequence is CASSYSKGSTEAFF. The CDR3 DNA reads TGTGCCAGCAGTTACTCCAAGGGAAGCACTGAAGCTTTCTTT.

This clonotype was recorded at least ten times. The chain has TRBV10-3 and TRBJ2-5; no clear D. V lost 6 bases and J lost 0, with 11 bases in between. The CDR3 is made up of 14 amino acids. The V gene's germline CDR1 is ENHRY and CDR2 SYGVKD. CDR3 nucleotides: TGTGCCATCAGCGAGGTTGGGTACCAAGAGACCCAGTACTTC. This sequence encodes CAISEVGYQETQYF.

This clonotype was detected a few times. V gene TRBV20-1 combines with J gene TRBJ2-1; D gene unclear. This CDR3 is 13 amino acids long. The germline V and J ends were trimmed by 2 bases and 4 bases, with 9 bases remaining between them. Germline assignment: CDR1 DFQATT and CDR2 SNEGSKA (reference sequence). The CDR3 DNA sequence: TGCAGTGCTAGACATGACGGATACAATGAGCAGTTCTTC. Translation: CSARHDGYNEQFF.

This clonotype was counted ten times or more. The chain has TRBV2 and TRBJ2-5, with 9 bases lining up with TRBD1. Looked up from germline, CDR1 is SNHLY and CDR2 is FYNNEI. Losses at the gene ends were 3 bases for V and 2 bases for J; bases not matched to a gene: 1. The CDR3 totals 14 residues. The CDR3 protein is CASSDDRGQETQYF. DNA of the CDR3: TGTGCCAGCAGTGACGACAGGGGGCAAGAGACCCAGTACTTC.

V usage is TRBV3-1 and J usage is TRBJ2-2; unclear D gene. CDR1 LGHDT and CDR2 YNNKEL come from the germline V gene (reference sequence). The CDR3 contains 15 residues. Between the trimmed V and J ends, which lost 5 bases and 7 bases, there was a span of 17 bases. For the CDR3, the DNA is TGTGCCAGCAGCAGGGAATCCCGGCATTACGGGGAGCTGTTTTTT. This sequence encodes CASSRESRHYGELFF.

This clonotype turned up a few times. V and J are TRBV19 and TRBJ1-1; D unclear. Germline CDR1 and CDR2: LNHDA and SQIVND (reference sequence). This CDR3 has 13 residues. Trimming pared 4 bases from V and 2 bases from J, leaving 8 bases between. CDR3 sequence (DNA): TGTGCCAGTAGTAACTCCGTTAACACTGAAGCTTTCTTT. Amino acid sequence: CASSNSVNTEAFF.

This clonotype has at least ten counts. This chain uses TRBV2 with TRBJ1-2, with 7 bases lining up with TRBD1. The CDR3 has 13 amino acids. The V and J ends lost 4 bases and 5 bases, in that order; junction bases with no gene match: 4. The germline V gene has CDR1 SNHLY and CDR2 FYNNEI. The CDR3 sequence is CASSAGQRYGYTF. CDR3 DNA: TGTGCCAGCAGTGCGGGACAGCGTTATGGCTACACCTTC.

This clonotype was observed many times. The rearrangement uses TRBV9 and TRBJ2-1; D is possibly TRBD2 (6 bases). Germline assignment: CDR1 SGDLS and CDR2 YYNGEE. CDR3 length: 17 residues. The V end was cut by 0 bases, the J end by 4 bases, with 17 bases between. CDR3 coding DNA: TGTGCCAGCAGCGTAGTGGGGACGAGCGGGTCTTACAATGAGCAGTTCTTC. It translates to CASSVVGTSGSYNEQFF.

The chain couples TRBV10-1 to TRBJ2-4; 10 nucleotides align to TRBD2. J lost 2 bases, V lost 1 base, and 5 bases had no gene match. Germline-derived CDR1 and CDR2 are WNHNN and SYGVQD (reference sequence). The CDR3 consists of 17 residues. For the CDR3, the DNA is TGCGCCAGCAGTGAGTTGAAAGCGGGGGGGCCCAAAAACATTCAGTACTTC. This codes for CASSELKAGGPKNIQYF.

This clonotype was detected ten times or more. V is TRBV9 and J is TRBJ2-3, with D possibly matching TRBD1 (5 bases). The V end was cut by 0 bases, the J end by 4 bases, with 15 bases between. The CDR3 spans 16 residues. Germline-derived CDR1 and CDR2 are SGDLS and YYNGEE. CDR3 coding DNA: TGTGCCAGCAGCGTAGATATGCCGGGCAGGGCAGATACGCAGTATTTT. It encodes CASSVDMPGRADTQYF.

The chain recombines TRBV7-9 with TRBJ2-3; D possibly corresponds to TRBD2 (6 bases). CDR3 size: 15 residues. The germline V gene encodes CDR1 SEHNR and CDR2 FQNEAQ (reference sequence). Trimming shortened V by 3 bases and J by 3 bases, and 13 bases separated the two germline ends. The chain's CDR3 is CASSLDDGGTDTQYF. The CDR3 DNA is TGTGCCAGCAGCTTGGACGATGGAGGGACAGATACGCAGTATTTT. Using reference TRBV7-9 and TRBJ2-3 for the parts outside the CDR3, the full variable domain is DTGVSQNPRHKITKRGQNVTFRCDPISEHNRLYWYRQTLGQGPEFLTYFQNEAQLEKSRLLSDRFSAERPKGSFSTLEIQRTEQGDSAMYLCASSLDDGGTDTQYFGPGTRLTVL.

This clonotype was detected many times. The J gene is TRBJ2-4, the V gene TRBV7-8, with D perhaps matching TRBD1 (5 bases). This CDR3 contains 16 residues. Germline V CDR1 and CDR2: SGHVS, FQNEAQ. The V gene lost 1 base and the J gene lost 0 bases, with 10 bases spanning the gap. Here the CDR3 reads CASSLGGPLAKNIQYF. DNA for the CDR3: TGTGCCAGCAGCTTAGGGGGCCCGCTAGCCAAAAACATTCAGTACTTC. The full variable domain, rest sourced from reference TRBV7-8 and TRBJ2-4, is GAGVSQSPRYKVAKRGQDVALRCDPISGHVSLFWYQQALGQGPEFLTYFQNEAQLDKSGLPSDRFFAERPEGSVSTLKIQRTQQEDSAVYLCASSLGGPLAKNIQYFGAGTRLSVL.

V usage is TRBV28 and J usage is TRBJ2-7; TRBD2 is a possible D gene (7 bases). V was clipped by 6 bases and J by 0 bases, with 15 bases between them. The CDR3 length is 15 residues. Germline values: CDR1 MDHEN, CDR2 SYDVKM. The CDR3: CASRRGGGGSYEQYF. The CDR3 nucleotides read TGTGCCAGCAGACGTGGGGGCGGGGGCTCCTACGAGCAGTACTTC.

This clonotype has at least ten counts. The chain employs TRBV29-1 and TRBJ2-1; 12 bases agree with TRBD2. J gave up 6 bases and V 7 bases, and 10 bases lay outside the gene matches. Germline values: CDR1 SQVTM, CDR2 ANQGSEA. CDR3 size: 15 residues. This CDR3 reads CSGGPKTSGSNEQFF. DNA for the CDR3: TGCAGCGGAGGTCCAAAGACTAGCGGGAGCAATGAGCAGTTCTTC.

In this sample, this clonotype turned up many times. The chain couples TRBV7-8 to TRBJ2-3; D is possibly TRBD2 (6 bases). Germline CDR1 SGHVS, CDR2 FQNEAQ. CDR3 length: 16 residues. Trimming stripped 0 bases from V and 0 bases from J, with 10 bases between. CDR3 amino acids: CASSLAAGTSTDTQYF. Written as DNA, the CDR3 is TGTGCCAGCAGCTTAGCGGCAGGGACTAGCACAGATACGCAGTATTTT.

In its sample, this clonotype was seen many times. The chain combines TRBV27 with TRBJ2-7; TRBD1 aligns across 9 bases. CDR1 MNHEY and CDR2 SMNVEV come from the germline V gene (reference sequence). This CDR3 region has 14 residues. The V segment lost 1 base and the J segment 5 bases; nucleotides outside the gene matches: 3. The CDR3 nucleotides read TGTGCCAGCAGTTTATTAGGACAGGGGAACGAGCAGTACTTC. As protein: CASSLLGQGNEQYF.

This clonotype was counted at least ten times. The chain uses TRBV7-3 and TRBJ2-1, with D possibly being TRBD1 or TRBD2 (5 bases each). Germline-derived CDR1 and CDR2 are SGHTA and FQGTGA. V dropped 3 bases and J dropped 6 bases, with 12 bases sitting between them. The CDR3 consists of 14 residues. CDR3: CASSFRDAVNEQFF. The CDR3 DNA follows: TGTGCCAGCAGCTTTCGGGACGCGGTCAATGAGCAGTTCTTC.

This clonotype was observed at least ten times. V usage is TRBV6-6 and J usage is TRBJ2-7, with TRBD1 identical over 8 bases. The CDR3 loop spans 15 amino acids. Trimming cost V 2 bases and J 1 base; bases outside gene matches: 4. The germline V gene encodes CDR1 MNHNY and CDR2 SVGAGI (reference sequence). The CDR3 sequence: CASSYAGGASYEQYF. As DNA, the CDR3 is TGTGCCAGCAGTTACGCAGGGGGCGCTTCCTACGAGCAGTACTTC.

The chain couples TRBV7-9 to TRBJ2-5, with a weak D call TRBD1 (6 bases). This CDR3 is built from 15 residues. The V gene's germline CDR1 is SEHNR and CDR2 FQNEAQ (reference sequence). Trimming left V 5 bases short and J 3 bases short, with 16 bases between. In DNA form, the CDR3 reads TGTGCCAGCAGCCGGACAGTGGGGCTGGAAGAGACCCAGTACTTC. Its protein is CASSRTVGLEETQYF.

The chain employs TRBV20-1 and TRBJ2-7, with D perhaps matching TRBD2 (6 bases). The CDR3 sequence is 18 residues long. CDR1 DFQATT and CDR2 SNEGSKA come from the germline V gene (reference sequence). Deletions cut 5 bases from V and 2 bases from J, with 28 bases between. CDR3 nucleotide sequence: TGCAGTGCTGGGCTAGTGTCGCGGGGTCTTAGAGGGGCCTACGAGCAGTACTTC. Protein: CSAGLVSRGLRGAYEQYF.

This clonotype has only one observation. The V and J genes are TRBV9 and TRBJ2-2; 8 positions agree with TRBD1. Per germline, CDR1 SGDLS and CDR2 YYNGEE. After removal of 3 bases from V and 6 bases from J, the junction contained 10 bases not matched to a gene. The CDR3 extends over 16 amino acids. For the CDR3, the DNA is TGTGCCAGCAGCGGGCAGGGGGCCCCCGAGCCCGGGGAGCTGTTTTTT. As protein: CASSGQGAPEPGELFF.